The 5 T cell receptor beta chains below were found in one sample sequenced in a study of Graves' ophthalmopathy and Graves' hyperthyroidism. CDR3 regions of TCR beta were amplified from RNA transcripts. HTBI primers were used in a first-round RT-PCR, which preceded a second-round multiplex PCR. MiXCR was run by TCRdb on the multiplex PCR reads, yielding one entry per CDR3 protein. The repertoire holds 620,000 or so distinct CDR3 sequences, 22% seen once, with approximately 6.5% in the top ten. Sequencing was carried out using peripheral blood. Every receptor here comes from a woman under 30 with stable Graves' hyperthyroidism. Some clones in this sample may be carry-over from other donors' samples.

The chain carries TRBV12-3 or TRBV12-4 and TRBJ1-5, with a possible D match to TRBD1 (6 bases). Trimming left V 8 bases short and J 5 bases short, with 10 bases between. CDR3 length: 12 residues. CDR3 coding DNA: TGTGCCAGCCGCAGGGGACATCAGCCCCAGCATTTT. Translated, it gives CASRRGHQPQHF.

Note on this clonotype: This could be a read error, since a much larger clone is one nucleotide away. In nucleotides, the CDR3 is TGTGCCAGCTCGGTTTCCGGCACTGACGCTTTCTTT. Translated: CASSVSGTDAFF. The V call is TRBV6-1, the J call TRBJ1-1; D gene unclear. The germline V gene has CDR1 MNHNS and CDR2 SASEGT. The CDR3 sequence is 12 residues long.

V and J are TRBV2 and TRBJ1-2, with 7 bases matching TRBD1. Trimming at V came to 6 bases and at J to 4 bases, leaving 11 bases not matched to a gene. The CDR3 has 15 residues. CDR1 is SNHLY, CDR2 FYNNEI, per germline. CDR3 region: CASSPRIQGTYGYTF. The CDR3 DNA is TGTGCCAGCAGCCCTCGGATACAGGGGACCTATGGCTACACCTTC.

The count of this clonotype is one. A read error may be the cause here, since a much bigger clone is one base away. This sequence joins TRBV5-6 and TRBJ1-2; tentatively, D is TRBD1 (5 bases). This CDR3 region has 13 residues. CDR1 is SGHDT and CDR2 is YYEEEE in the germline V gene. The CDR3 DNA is TGTGCCAGCAGCTTGCCGGGGCGGATTGGCTGCACCTTC. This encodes CASSLPGRIGCTF. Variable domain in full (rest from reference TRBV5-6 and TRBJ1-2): DAGVTQSPTHLIKTRGQQVTLRCSPKSGHDTVSWYQQALGQGPQFIFQYYEEEERQRGNFPDRFSGHQFPNYSSELNVNALLLGDSALYLCASSLPGRIGCTFGSGTRLTVV.

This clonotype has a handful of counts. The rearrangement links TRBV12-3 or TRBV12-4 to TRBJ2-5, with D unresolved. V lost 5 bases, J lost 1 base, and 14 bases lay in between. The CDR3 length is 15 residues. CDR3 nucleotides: TGTGCCAGCAGTCGAGATAAGACTTTCCAAGAGACCCAGTACTTC. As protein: CASSRDKTFQETQYF.